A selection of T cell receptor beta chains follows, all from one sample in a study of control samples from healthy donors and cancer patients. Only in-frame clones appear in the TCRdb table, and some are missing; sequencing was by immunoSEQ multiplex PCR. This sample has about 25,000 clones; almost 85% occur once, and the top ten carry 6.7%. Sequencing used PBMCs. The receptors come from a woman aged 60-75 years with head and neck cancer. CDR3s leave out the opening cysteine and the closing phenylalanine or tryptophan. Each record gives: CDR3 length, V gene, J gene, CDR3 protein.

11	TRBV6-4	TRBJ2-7	ASSDISSYEQY
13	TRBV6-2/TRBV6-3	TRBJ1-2	ASSYGAGWDYGYT
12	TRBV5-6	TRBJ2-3	ASSGRPITDTQY
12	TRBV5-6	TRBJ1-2	ASSLTGVNYGYT
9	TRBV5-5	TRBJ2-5	ASSSQETQY
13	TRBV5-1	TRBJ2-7	ASSFPGTGDREQY
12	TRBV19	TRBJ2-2	ASSKAGATGELF
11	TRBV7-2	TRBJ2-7	ASSLTGRITQY
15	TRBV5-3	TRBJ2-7	ARSFSVPRQGAAEQY
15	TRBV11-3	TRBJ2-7	ASSSTSWGTEIYEQY
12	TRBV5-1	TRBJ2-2	ASSLPEGVGELF
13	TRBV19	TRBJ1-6	ASSTTEGQSSPLH
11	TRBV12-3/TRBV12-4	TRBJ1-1	ASSLTRNTEAF
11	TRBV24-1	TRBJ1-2	ATSDLSGNGYT
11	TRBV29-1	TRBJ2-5	SVSGQFQETQY
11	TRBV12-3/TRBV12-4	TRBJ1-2	ASRLTGNYGYT
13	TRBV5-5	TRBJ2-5	ASSLNAGLGETQY